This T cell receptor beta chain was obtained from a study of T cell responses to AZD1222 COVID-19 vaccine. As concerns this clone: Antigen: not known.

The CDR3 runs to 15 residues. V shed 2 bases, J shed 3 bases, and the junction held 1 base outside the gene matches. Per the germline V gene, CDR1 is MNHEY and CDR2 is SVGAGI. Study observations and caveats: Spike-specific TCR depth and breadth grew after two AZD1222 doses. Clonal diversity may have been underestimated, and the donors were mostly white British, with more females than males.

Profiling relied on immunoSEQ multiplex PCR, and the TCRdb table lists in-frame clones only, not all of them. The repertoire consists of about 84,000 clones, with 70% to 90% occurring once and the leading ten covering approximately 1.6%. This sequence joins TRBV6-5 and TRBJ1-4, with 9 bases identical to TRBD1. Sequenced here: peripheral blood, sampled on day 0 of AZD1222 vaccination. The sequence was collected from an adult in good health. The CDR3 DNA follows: TGTGCCAGCAGTTACAGACAGGGGGCTAATGAAAAACTGTTTTTT. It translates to CASSYRQGANEKLFF.